Described below is a single T cell receptor beta chain sequence and its context. The table lists this clone with a count of one. Which antigen it targets is not known. The sample holds no much larger clone one base away, and base qualities are not on file. The data belong to a study of T cell changes during pregnancy in multiple sclerosis (dated by TCRdb to between 2017 and 2020). About the study as a whole: Changes in the T cell repertoire over the course of pregnancy were examined in this study in women with multiple sclerosis.

CDR1 and CDR2 are drawn from the germline V gene (reference sequence): SGHNT, YYREEE. The cysteine opens and the phenylalanine closes a CDR3 of 12 amino acids. This entry keeps only the CDR3 DNA: 36 bases, framed from base 1. Libraries came from the immunoSEQ multiplex PCR assay. Held by TCRdb, this immuneACCESS table contains in-frame sequences only and omits some clones. Under half of the omission traces to an unresolved V gene where checked; the cause of the rest is unknown. Within this sample are fewer than 65,000 clones, with approximately 91% of them counted one time only. Roughly a tenth of the sample rests with the top ten.

The chain is assembled from TRBV5-4 and TRBJ2-3; tentative D gene TRBD2, with 7 bases matching. This clonotype was sampled from a female donor with multiple sclerosis, enrolled in a pregnancy study. Sequencing was performed on CD8+ T cells from peripheral blood mononuclear cells, taken after pregnancy. The DNA sequence reads TGTGCGCTCGAAGGGGGGGACGGTACGCAGTATTTT. Translated, this is CALEGGDGTQYF.